Each of the 22 T cell receptor beta chains below was sequenced from the same sample in a study of blood T cell repertoires in COVID-19. The table came from immunoSEQ multiplex PCR; TCRdb's copy has only in-frame clones and leaves some out. The sample lists 200,000 to 300,000 clones, around 81% seen once, with around 7.5% in the top ten. The sample was peripheral blood. The receptors stem from a woman over 75 with COVID-19, enrolled during active disease.

The J gene is TRBJ1-4, the V gene TRBV7-2; weak D call: TRBD1 (5 bases). The CDR3 covers 14 residues. Looked up from germline, CDR1 is SGHTA and CDR2 is FQGNSA. The V and J ends lost 5 bases and 4 bases respectively, with 11 bases between them. For the CDR3, the DNA is TGTGCCAGCAGCCAACAGGCCCATAATGAAAAACTGTTTTTT. As protein: CASSQQAHNEKLFF.

V gene TRBV6-2 or TRBV6-3 combines with J gene TRBJ1-1, with D perhaps matching TRBD1 (6 bases). The V gene's germline CDR1 is MNHEY and CDR2 SVGEGT. Trimming cost V 3 bases and J 5 bases, with 13 bases left between them. The CDR3 is made up of 14 amino acids. This CDR3 reads CASSYYQGKTEAFF. CDR3 sequence (DNA): TGTGCCAGCAGTTATTATCAGGGGAAGACTGAAGCTTTCTTT.

V gene TRBV7-9 combines with J gene TRBJ1-2, with D possibly TRBD1 on 6 matching bases. CDR1 SEHNR and CDR2 FQNEAQ come from the germline V gene (reference sequence). This CDR3 is 14 amino acids long. Trimming removed 3 bases from V and 3 bases from J, with 11 bases in between. CDR3 bases: TGTGCCAGCAGCTTTAATACAGGGCACTATGGCTACACCTTC. It yields the protein CASSFNTGHYGYTF.

The chain uses TRBV28 and TRBJ1-5; D gene ambiguous. This CDR3 comprises 12 residues. Deletions cut 6 bases from V and 5 bases from J, with 8 bases between. From germline, CDR1 is MDHEN and CDR2 SYDVKM. The CDR3 loop reads CASRRDYQPQHF. The CDR3 bases are TGTGCCAGCAGACGGGATTATCAGCCCCAGCATTTT.

The chain is built from TRBV28 and TRBJ1-2, with 9 bases that match TRBD1. With 6 bases clipped from V and 12 bases from J, the junction kept 11 bases outside the gene matches. The length of the CDR3 is 13 residues. The germline V gene encodes CDR1 MDHEN and CDR2 SYDVKM. The CDR3 reads CASRPPTGGSNTF. CDR3 coding DNA: TGTGCCAGCAGACCTCCGACAGGGGGAAGCAACACCTTC.

The chain recombines TRBV30 with TRBJ2-2; 10 bases map to TRBD2. Per germline, CDR1 GTSNPN and CDR2 SVGIG (reference sequence). V trimming: 0 bases; J trimming: 8 bases; junction bases outside the gene matches: 6. The CDR3 totals 15 residues. The CDR3 region has the DNA TGTGCCTGGAGTGTATCTAGCGGGAGAGTAGGGGAGCTGTTTTTT. Protein sequence: CAWSVSSGRVGELFF.

This chain links TRBV3-1 (or the pseudogene TRBV3-2) with TRBJ1-5; 11 positions agree with TRBD1. V shed 4 bases, J shed 3 bases, and the junction held 5 bases outside the gene matches. Germline CDR1 LGHDT, CDR2 YNNKEL (reference sequence). CDR3 length equals 16 residues. The CDR3, as DNA: TGTGCCAGCAGCCTTGGGGGACAGGGGGTCAATCAGCCCCAGCATTTT. It is translated as CASSLGGQGVNQPQHF.

This chain uses TRBV20-1 with TRBJ2-7, with TRBD1 matching over 10 bases. Trimming at V came to 3 bases and at J to 3 bases, leaving 5 bases not matched to a gene. The CDR3 sequence is 14 residues long. The germline gives CDR1 DFQATT, CDR2 SNEGSKA (reference sequence). Here the CDR3 reads CSASRTGGIYEQYF. CDR3 sequence (DNA): TGCAGTGCTAGTAGGACAGGGGGTATCTACGAGCAGTACTTC.

This rearrangement joins TRBV18 to TRBJ2-7; weak D call: TRBD1 (6 bases). The CDR3 consists of 14 residues. Germline lookup yields CDR1 KGHSH and CDR2 LQKENI. With 2 bases removed from V and 2 bases from J, the gap between germline ends came to 10 bases. This CDR3 reads CASSPTTGTYEQYF. The CDR3 nucleotides are TGTGCCAGCTCACCAACTACAGGGACCTACGAGCAGTACTTC.

The chain links TRBV7-3 to TRBJ1-1, with D perhaps TRBD1 (6 bases). The germline gives CDR1 SGHTA, CDR2 FQGTGA. There are 14 residues in the CDR3. V lost 7 bases, J lost 2 bases, and 14 bases lay in between. CDR3 sequence (DNA): TGTGCCAGCAAGAAGGGGGTGGGAAACACTGAAGCTTTCTTT. It specifies CASKKGVGNTEAFF.

DNA for the CDR3: TGTGCCATTAGGGAGGGCCAAGAGACCCAGTACTTC. Its protein is CAIREGQETQYF. The genes are TRBV6-6 and TRBJ2-5, with 7 bases identical to TRBD2. Germline CDR1 is MNHNY and CDR2 is SVGAGI (reference sequence). The CDR3 contains 12 residues. V dropped 10 bases and J dropped 1; count of bases not matched to a gene: 3.

This chain joins TRBV19 and TRBJ1-5; TRBD1 matches at 7 bases. The germline V gene encodes CDR1 LNHDA and CDR2 SQIVND (reference sequence). CDR3 length: 14 residues. V was pared by 5 bases and J by 7 bases, with 8 bases of the junction left unmatched. The CDR3 coding sequence is TGTGCCAGTAGTTCTACAGGGGTTGGGCAGCCCCAGCATTTT. Its protein is CASSSTGVGQPQHF.

The chain links TRBV5-1 to TRBJ2-2; 8 bases align to TRBD1. From germline, CDR1 is SGHRS and CDR2 YFSETQ. V lost 3 bases to trimming and J lost 7 bases; unmatched junction nucleotides: 11. The CDR3 is 16 residues long. CDR3 sequence: CASSSQDRAIIGELFF. CDR3 DNA sequence: TGCGCCAGCAGCTCCCAGGACAGGGCGATTATCGGGGAGCTGTTTTTT.

This chain connects TRBV5-5 to TRBJ2-7; 9 bases map to TRBD2. Per germline, CDR1 SGHKS and CDR2 YYEKEE (reference sequence). The CDR3 totals 15 residues. Unmatched junction bases numbered 4, after V lost 1 base and J lost 2 bases. CDR3 DNA: TGTGCCAGCAGCTTGACAGCGGGAGGTACCTACGAGCAGTACTTC. Its translation: CASSLTAGGTYEQYF.

The CDR3 nucleotides read TGCGCCAGCACACGTGCCGGGCTAGCAGCCTACAATGAGCAGTTCTTC. Its protein is CASTRAGLAAYNEQFF. J is TRBJ2-1 and V is TRBV4-1, with a tentative D call TRBD2 (5 bases). From germline, CDR1 is MGHRA and CDR2 YSYEKL. This CDR3 region has 16 residues. V shed 7 bases and J shed 2 bases, with 18 bases lying between them.

The chain recombines TRBV5-1 with TRBJ1-1; D unresolved. The CDR3 loop spans 14 amino acids. With 0 bases removed from V and 4 bases from J, the gap between germline ends came to 10 bases. Germline assignment: CDR1 SGHRS and CDR2 YFSETQ. The CDR3 loop reads CASSLATVTTEAFF. In nucleotides, the CDR3 is TGCGCCAGCAGCTTGGCTACAGTTACCACTGAAGCTTTCTTT.

In its sample, this clone was seen once. This rearrangement joins TRBV5-1 to TRBJ2-3, with unresolved D. V was shortened by 2 bases and J by 5 bases, with 12 bases between the two germline ends. This CDR3 region has 14 residues. In germline, CDR1 is SGHRS, CDR2 YFSETQ. CDR3 residues: CASSLSVAQDTQYF. DNA of the CDR3: TGCGCCAGCAGCTTAAGTGTAGCACAAGATACGCAGTATTTT. The full variable domain, in which reference TRBV5-1 and TRBJ2-3 provide the parts outside the CDR3, is KAGVTQTPRYLIKTRGQQVTLSCSPISGHRSVSWYQQTPGQGLQFLFEYFSETQRNKGNFPGRFSGRQFSNSRSEMNVSTLELGDSALYLCASSLSVAQDTQYFGPGTRLTVL.

The V and J genes are TRBV30 and TRBJ2-1; 14 bases map to TRBD2. CDR3 length: 14 amino acids. Germline CDR1 is GTSNPN and CDR2 is SVGIG (reference sequence). V was clipped by 7 bases and J by 7 bases; unmatched bases: 6. CDR3 coding DNA: TGTGCCTCGGGACTAGCGGGGGCGCAAAATGAGCAGTTCTTC. It encodes CASGLAGAQNEQFF.

This clone has only one observation. V usage is TRBV29-1 and J usage is TRBJ1-2, with D perhaps matching TRBD1 (5 bases). This CDR3 is built from 14 residues. V lost 4 bases and J 3 bases, leaving 15 bases between the germline ends. Looked up from germline, CDR1 is SQVTM and CDR2 is ANQGSEA. The CDR3 nucleotides are TGCAGCGTTGCGAGGACAACACGTGACTATGGCTACACCTTC. It encodes CSVARTTRDYGYTF.

V is TRBV5-1 and J is TRBJ2-3; D may be TRBD2 (6 bases). The germline V gene has CDR1 SGHRS and CDR2 YFSETQ. The CDR3 consists of 15 residues. Trimming cost V 0 bases and J 3 bases, with 11 bases left between them. CDR3 amino acids: CASSLGAGRTDTQYF. The CDR3 DNA sequence: TGCGCCAGCAGCTTGGGTGCAGGGAGGACAGATACGCAGTATTTT.

This rearrangement joins TRBV19 to TRBJ1-5, with 8 bases that match TRBD1. CDR3 length equals 16 residues. CDR1 is LNHDA, CDR2 SQIVND, per germline (reference sequence). The CDR3 DNA reads as TGTGCTACAAGAGCGGACAGGGCATCATTCAATCAGCCCCAGCATTTT. As protein: CATRADRASFNQPQHF.

The gene calls are TRBV5-4 and TRBJ2-1, with D perhaps TRBD2 (6 bases). Trimming cost V 0 bases and J 10 bases, with 20 bases left between them. Looked up from germline, CDR1 is SGHNT and CDR2 is YYREEE (reference sequence). This CDR3 is 16 amino acids long. The CDR3 nucleotides are TGTGCCAGCAGCTTGGGCGGGACCACTAGGGCAAAAGAGCAGTTCTTC. Encoded protein: CASSLGGTTRAKEQFF.